This T cell receptor (beta chain) was documented in a study of beta chain features in type 1 diabetes. For the study at large: Analysis included 95 million to 140 million sorted cells drawn from all samples.

This clone was seen only a few times. Its antigen is not known. General study points: Sampled from patients, naive, central memory and Treg TCRB repertoires appeared more similar than those sampled from healthy donors. Fewer insertions but more deletions were seen at VDJ junctions in type 1 diabetes patients. PCR, the amplification step, might favor shorter templates, equally in patients and controls.

Isolated RNA was reverse transcribed in full, so expressed TCRB transcripts were sequenced. Assay used: immunoSEQ multiplex PCR; TCRdb lists only in-frame clones, some missing. The table records fewer than 250,000 clones, around 10% of them present only once. This CDR3 has 14 amino acids. Germline assignment: CDR1 MGHDK and CDR2 SYGVNS. Trimming cost V 5 bases and J 4 bases, with 11 bases left between them. This receptor was identified in a woman in her late teens or twenties in good health. The rearrangement uses TRBV25-1 and TRBJ2-2, with D perhaps matching TRBD1 (6 bases). Sequencing used naive CD4+ T cells from blood. The CDR3 region has the DNA TGTGCCAGCAGTCCCAGGGACATCACCGGGGAGCTGTTTTTT. This codes for CASSPRDITGELFF.